The 32 T cell receptor beta chains in this list originate from one sample, sequenced in a study of shared clonotypes between healthy human individuals (TCRdb year 2020). The method behind the library was the immunoSEQ multiplex PCR assay. TCRdb's version of the immuneACCESS table is confined to in-frame rearrangements and falls short of the full clone set. An unresolved V gene accounts for under half of the shortfall where checked; the remainder is of unknown origin. This sample has some 240,000 clones in its table, and approximately 70% of those were observed once. Over 8.5% of the sample is held by the ten biggest clonotypes. The material sequenced was memory CD4+ T cells sorted from blood. What the cell subset or site label conveys for this sample: CD45RA-negative fraction. These receptors all stem from a young man in good health.

The chain recombines TRBV19 with TRBJ2-5; 8 bases are a match to TRBD2. V lost 8 bases and J lost 1; bases outside the gene matches: 6. Germline loops: CDR1 LNHDA, CDR2 SQIVND (reference sequence). The CDR3 has 14 amino acids. CDR3 DNA: TGTGCCAGTTCTAGCGGGTGGGGCCAAGAGACCCAGTACTTC. It translates to CASSSGWGQETQYF.

V usage is TRBV4-2 and J usage is TRBJ2-1; the match to TRBD2 covers 13 bases. Germline V gene data show CDR1 as LGHNA and CDR2 as YNFKEQ. The CDR3 contains 20 residues. V trimming: 0 bases; J trimming: 4 bases; junction bases outside the gene matches: 12. The chain's CDR3 is CASSQDPPARLAGGYNEQFF. DNA for the CDR3: TGTGCCAGCAGCCAAGATCCTCCCGCCAGACTAGCGGGAGGATACAATGAGCAGTTCTTC.

The table lists this clone with a few counts. The rearrangement links TRBV29-1 to TRBJ1-4; 10 nucleotides align to TRBD1. Trimming removed 6 bases from V and 7 bases from J; junction bases left unmatched: 5. Germline V lookup: CDR1 SQVTM, CDR2 ANQGSEA. This CDR3 is built from 13 residues. The CDR3 reads CSVATGGIEKLFF. CDR3 bases: TGCAGCGTGGCGACAGGGGGCATTGAAAAACTGTTTTTT.

The gene calls are TRBV11-2 and TRBJ2-3; either TRBD1 or TRBD2 may supply D (5 bases each). CDR1 and CDR2 from the germline V gene are SGHAT and FQNNGV. The CDR3 loop spans 15 amino acids. Trimming pared 1 base from V and 5 bases from J, leaving 13 bases between. CDR3 bases: TGTGCCAGCAGCTTAGGAGGGAGTGGGGGAGATACGCAGTATTTT. Translating it yields CASSLGGSGGDTQYF.

The chain joins TRBV18 to TRBJ2-7, with 8 bases aligning to TRBD2. Germline V CDR1 and CDR2: KGHSH, LQKENI. CDR3 length equals 14 residues. Trimming took 1 base from V and 7 from J; bases not matched to a gene: 6. The CDR3 bases are TGTGCCAGCTCACCACGAGGCGCGGGAGGAGAGCAGTACTTC. Amino acids: CASSPRGAGGEQYF.

The chain is built from TRBV21-1 and TRBJ2-6; whether TRBD1, the table's D call, matches the DNA was not checked. TRBV21-1 is recorded as a pseudogene. The CDR3 totals 17 residues. CDR3 in amino acids: CASRYRVTLSGANVLTF. The CDR3 bases are TGTGCCAGCAGGTACAGGGTTACCCTCTCTGGGGCCAACGTCCTGACTTTC.

V and J are TRBV28 and TRBJ1-2; the match to TRBD1 covers 10 bases. The V gene end was trimmed by 3 bases and the J gene end by 2 bases; junction bases not matched to a gene: 3. This CDR3 has 15 residues. From germline, CDR1 is MDHEN and CDR2 SYDVKM. The CDR3 protein is CASSFRDRGNYGYTF. The CDR3 coding sequence is TGTGCCAGCAGTTTCCGGGACAGGGGAAACTATGGCTACACCTTC.

The chain links TRBV7-2 to TRBJ2-3; D gene uncertain. Germline V gives CDR1 SGHTA, CDR2 FQGNSA. The CDR3 covers 11 residues. Trimming left V 0 bases short and J 5 bases short, with 0 bases between. This chain's CDR3 is CASSLADTQYF. CDR3 nucleotides: TGTGCCAGCAGCTTAGCAGATACGCAGTATTTT.

The DNA of the CDR3 is TGCGCCAGCAGCGGATTTATAACCGGGACAGAACAAGAGACCCAGTACTTC. Translation gives CASSGFITGTEQETQYF. The genes are TRBV5-1 and TRBJ2-5, with 7 bases that match TRBD1. The CDR3 has 17 amino acids. The V gene end was trimmed by 4 bases and the J gene end by 2 bases; junction bases not matched to a gene: 14. Germline-derived CDR1 and CDR2 are SGHRS and YFSETQ.

This rearrangement joins TRBV27 to TRBJ1-1; D is undetermined. Trimming removed 6 bases from V and 1 base from J, with 15 bases in between. Germline V gene sequence: CDR1 MNHEY, CDR2 SMNVEV (reference sequence). The CDR3 has 15 amino acids. The CDR3: CASRKEELGNTEAFF. CDR3 in DNA: TGTGCCAGCAGAAAGGAGGAATTGGGGAACACTGAAGCTTTCTTT.

In this sample, this clone turned up a few times. The chain links TRBV19 to TRBJ1-2; 8 bases line up with TRBD1. Germline CDR1 and CDR2: LNHDA and SQIVND (reference sequence). CDR3 length equals 12 residues. With 7 bases clipped from V and 8 bases from J, the junction kept 6 bases outside the gene matches. The CDR3 nucleotides read TGTGCCAGTACCCGACAGGGGACCGGCTACACCTTC. It translates to CASTRQGTGYTF.

The chain recombines TRBV19 with TRBJ2-1, with D hard to call. The CDR3 consists of 15 residues. V was shortened by 5 bases and J by 2 bases, with 13 bases between the two germline ends. Per the germline V gene, CDR1 is LNHDA and CDR2 is SQIVND (reference sequence). CDR3: CASSPRESTYNEQFF. CDR3 DNA: TGTGCCAGTAGTCCCAGAGAGTCCACCTACAATGAGCAGTTCTTC.

This clone was counted between two and nine times. The same CDR3 also results from other DNA sequences found in this sample. The rearrangement uses TRBV11-2 and TRBJ2-7; D unresolved. This CDR3 is built from 11 residues. CDR1 SGHAT and CDR2 FQNNGV come from the germline V gene. The germline V and J ends were trimmed by 2 bases and 4 bases, with 3 bases remaining between them. This CDR3 is CASSLRYEQYF. As DNA, the CDR3 is TGTGCCAGCAGCTTAAGGTACGAGCAGTACTTC. Full variable domain (missing parts from reference TRBV11-2 and TRBJ2-7): EAGVAQSPRYKIIEKRQSVAFWCNPISGHATLYWYQQILGQGPKLLIQFQNNGVVDDSQLPKDRFSAERLKGVDSTLKIQPAKLEDSAVYLCASSLRYEQYFGPGTRLTVT.

Comments on this clone: Different DNA sequences within this sample yield the same CDR3. The chain uses TRBV10-1 and TRBJ1-5; D is possibly TRBD1 (5 bases). V was pared by 6 bases and J by 4 bases, with 10 bases between. Per germline, CDR1 WNHNN and CDR2 SYGVQD (reference sequence). The CDR3 length is 13 residues. DNA for the CDR3: TGCGCCAGCAGCCCGGGACTAAATCAGCCCCAGCATTTT. Protein sequence: CASSPGLNQPQHF.

The genes are TRBV6-6 and TRBJ2-7, with 8 bases identical to TRBD2. Looked up from germline, CDR1 is MNHNY and CDR2 is SVGAGI (reference sequence). V lost 2 bases, J lost 7 bases, and 1 base stayed unmatched. This CDR3 spans 12 amino acids. In DNA form, the CDR3 reads TGTGCCAGCAGTTACGCTAGCGGGGAGCAGTACTTC. Protein product: CASSYASGEQYF.

The chain combines TRBV10-3 with TRBJ1-1; D possibly corresponds to TRBD1 (6 bases). Trimming shortened V by 6 bases and J by 3 bases, and 17 bases separated the two germline ends. Germline V CDR1 and CDR2: ENHRY, SYGVKD. The CDR3 loop spans 15 amino acids. The CDR3 coding sequence is TGTGCCATCAGCCCCCGTGACAGGACCTACACTGAAGCTTTCTTT. It encodes CAISPRDRTYTEAFF.

V usage is TRBV2 and J usage is TRBJ2-1; 7 bases fit TRBD2. Germline lookup yields CDR1 SNHLY and CDR2 FYNNEI. V shed 6 bases and J 6 bases; nucleotides not matched to a gene: 11. This CDR3 region has 15 residues. CDR3 loop: CASSPGLDPLNEQFF. CDR3 coding DNA: TGTGCCAGCAGCCCCGGACTAGACCCACTCAATGAGCAGTTCTTC.

The rearrangement links TRBV5-1 to TRBJ1-1; TRBD1 is a possible D gene (5 bases). The CDR3 totals 12 residues. The V and J ends lost 1 base and 6 bases respectively, with 7 bases between them. Germline V gene sequence: CDR1 SGHRS, CDR2 YFSETQ. In nucleotides, the CDR3 is TGCGCCAGCAGCTTGTCAGGGCCTGAAGCTTTCTTT. Translated, it gives CASSLSGPEAFF.

Only a few counts were recorded for this clone. The CDR3 region is CASSVGSSTDTQYF. The CDR3 nucleotides are TGTGCCAGCAGCGTAGGGTCTAGCACAGATACGCAGTATTTT. This sequence joins TRBV9 and TRBJ2-3; no reliable D call. The CDR3 totals 14 residues. Germline V gene data show CDR1 as SGDLS and CDR2 as YYNGEE. Deletions cut 0 bases from V and 0 bases from J, with 5 bases between. Complete variable domain (other parts from reference TRBV9 and TRBJ2-3): DSGVTQTPKHLITATGQRVTLRCSPRSGDLSVYWYQQSLDQGLQFLIQYYNGEERAKGNILERFSAQQFPDLHSELNLSSLELGDSALYFCASSVGSSTDTQYFGPGTRLTVL.

This clone was detected a few times. The same CDR3 arises from other DNA sequences in this sample as well. The chain recombines TRBV5-1 with TRBJ1-1; D is unclear. V was cut by 0 bases and J by 1 base, with 4 bases left in between. The CDR3 contains 13 residues. In germline, CDR1 is SGHRS, CDR2 YFSETQ. CDR3 nucleotide sequence: TGCGCCAGCAGCTTGGATCCGAACACTGAAGCTTTCTTT. As protein: CASSLDPNTEAFF.

V and J are TRBV11-2 and TRBJ2-1; perhaps TRBD2 as D (6 bases). This CDR3 comprises 16 residues. Trimming left V 1 base short and J 3 bases short, with 13 bases between. Germline V gene sequence: CDR1 SGHAT, CDR2 FQNNGV. This CDR3 reads CASSLAEGLSYNEQFF. CDR3 in DNA: TGTGCCAGCAGCTTAGCGGAGGGGTTAAGCTACAATGAGCAGTTCTTC.

This clone was counted a few times. This rearrangement joins TRBV7-9 to TRBJ1-2; 7 nucleotides line up with TRBD1. Germline V gene data show CDR1 as SEHNR and CDR2 as FQNEAQ (reference sequence). V lost 3 bases to trimming and J lost 6 bases; unmatched junction nucleotides: 4. This CDR3 is 13 amino acids long. The CDR3 sequence is CASSLATGDGYTF. The CDR3 DNA follows: TGTGCCAGCAGCTTGGCCACAGGGGATGGCTACACCTTC.

The V and J genes are TRBV7-2 and TRBJ2-3; 9 bases agree with TRBD2. Germline CDR1 SGHTA, CDR2 FQGNSA. The CDR3 extends over 19 amino acids. The V and J ends lost 1 base and 0 bases, in that order; junction bases with no gene match: 11. CDR3 nucleotides: TGTGCCAGCAGCTTAGTAGCCTATCGGACTAGCGCAAGCACAGATACGCAGTATTTT. This translates into CASSLVAYRTSASTDTQYF.

CDR3 sequence: CASSLRESYEQYF. The CDR3, as DNA: TGTGCCAGCAGCTTGCGAGAATCCTACGAGCAGTACTTC. The chain links TRBV5-4 to TRBJ2-7; D is undetermined. The CDR3 is 13 residues long. Trimming cost V 1 base and J 1 base, with 6 bases left between them. Germline values: CDR1 SGHNT, CDR2 YYREEE (reference sequence).

This chain uses TRBV6-6 with TRBJ2-7, with D maybe TRBD2 (7 bases). Between the trimmed V and J ends, which lost 5 bases and 2 bases, there was a span of 13 bases. The CDR3 consists of 14 residues. Germline CDR1 MNHNY, CDR2 SVGAGI (reference sequence). The CDR3 reads CASSSRGATYEQYF. As DNA, the CDR3 is TGTGCCAGCAGTAGCCGGGGGGCAACCTACGAGCAGTACTTC.

The chain has TRBV11-1 and TRBJ2-1, with TRBD2 matching 8 bases. V dropped 8 bases and J dropped 7; count of bases not matched to a gene: 10. This CDR3 has 14 residues. Germline V gene lookup returns CDR1 SGHAT and CDR2 FQDESV (reference sequence). The CDR3 loop reads CASSPGGDRNEQFF. For the CDR3, the DNA is TGTGCCAGCTCCCCGGGAGGGGATCGGAATGAGCAGTTCTTC.

The J gene is TRBJ2-7, the V gene TRBV6-1; possibly TRBD2 for D (5 bases). Per germline, CDR1 MNHNS and CDR2 SASEGT. The CDR3 has 13 residues. Between the trimmed V and J ends, which lost 2 bases and 6 bases, there was a span of 11 bases. The CDR3 DNA sequence: TGTGCCAGCAGTGAATCCGGGGTAGGCGAGCAGTACTTC. Amino acids: CASSESGVGEQYF.

Comment on this clone: This sample includes further DNA sequences coding for the same CDR3. The rearrangement links TRBV9 to TRBJ2-1, with 8 bases matching TRBD1. Germline V gene data show CDR1 as SGDLS and CDR2 as YYNGEE. CDR3 length: 15 residues. V trimming: 0 bases; J trimming: 2 bases; junction bases outside the gene matches: 1. For the CDR3, the DNA is TGTGCCAGCAGCGTAGGGACAGGGACCTACAATGAGCAGTTCTTC. Translating gives CASSVGTGTYNEQFF.

In this sample, this clone turned up a few times. The V call is TRBV29-1, the J call TRBJ1-2; unclear D gene. Germline V gene sequence: CDR1 SQVTM, CDR2 ANQGSEA. The V end lost 4 bases, the J end lost 0 bases, and 3 bases lay between the germline ends. The CDR3 has 11 amino acids. The chain's CDR3 is CSVGANYGYTF. CDR3 coding DNA: TGCAGCGTTGGGGCTAACTATGGCTACACCTTC. Complete variable domain (other parts from reference TRBV29-1 and TRBJ1-2): SAVISQKPSRDICQRGTSLTIQCQVDSQVTMMFWYRQQPGQSLTLIATANQGSEATYESGFVIDKFPISRPNLTFSTLTVSNMSPEDSSIYLCSVGANYGYTFGSGTRLTVV.

This chain connects TRBV7-2 to TRBJ2-2; D unresolved. Trimming removed 8 bases at V and 6 bases at J, with 7 bases between. Germline V gene sequence: CDR1 SGHTA, CDR2 FQGNSA. CDR3 length: 11 residues. CDR3 residues: CASGRAGELFF. As DNA, the CDR3 is TGTGCCAGCGGTCGGGCCGGGGAGCTGTTTTTT.

This chain joins TRBV5-1 and TRBJ2-5; perhaps TRBD2 as D (6 bases). The ends were cut back, 4 bases at V and 7 bases at J, with 17 bases in the middle. The CDR3 runs to 14 residues. Per germline, CDR1 SGHRS and CDR2 YFSETQ. The CDR3 bases are TGCGCCAGCAGCGCCCCGGGACTTGGGGCGACCCAGTACTTC. Translated: CASSAPGLGATQYF.

V usage is TRBV7-9 and J usage is TRBJ2-3; 13 positions agree with TRBD2. With V trimmed by 5 bases and J by 7 bases, 15 bases remained unmatched. This CDR3 is 18 amino acids long. Germline CDR1 and CDR2: SEHNR and FQNEAQ (reference sequence). CDR3 DNA sequence: TGTGCCAGCAGCGCCACTTCCGGGACTAGCGGGAATTGGCATACGCAGTATTTT. As protein: CASSATSGTSGNWHTQYF.